What follows are 9 T cell receptor beta chains derived from one specimen sequenced in a study of blood T cell repertoires in COVID-19. Only in-frame clones appear in the TCRdb table, and some are missing; sequencing was by immunoSEQ multiplex PCR. The repertoire includes about 160,000 clones, around 90% of them detected once, and about 4.1% sits in the top ten. The sample was PBMCs or T cells enriched from blood (not recorded which). The receptors derive from a woman between 40 and 55 years old who had been exposed to COVID-19.

This clone was seen a handful of times. This chain links TRBV3-1 (or the pseudogene TRBV3-2) with TRBJ1-6; 7 bases fit TRBD1. Unmatched junction bases numbered 5, after V lost 1 base and J lost 5 bases. CDR1 is LGHDT, CDR2 YNNKEL, per germline (reference sequence). CDR3 size: 16 residues. Here the CDR3 reads CASSQVTGVDNSPLHF. The CDR3 DNA reads as TGTGCCAGCAGCCAAGTTACAGGGGTCGATAATTCACCCCTCCACTTT.

The chain joins TRBV9 to TRBJ1-2, with D unclear. V lost 2 bases, J lost 1 base, and 6 bases lay in between. The germline gives CDR1 SGDLS, CDR2 YYNGEE. This CDR3 is 13 amino acids long. The CDR3 region has the DNA TGTGCCAGCAGCGTCGAGATTAACTATGGCTACACCTTC. Protein product: CASSVEINYGYTF.

The chain has TRBV7-9 and TRBJ1-5; D is unresolved. Germline loops: CDR1 SEHNR, CDR2 FQNEAQ (reference sequence). V lost 5 bases to trimming and J lost 4 bases, with 9 bases between them. The CDR3 loop spans 13 amino acids. CDR3 in DNA: TGTGCCAGCAGCGTAGGCCGGAATCAGCCCCAGCATTTT. It specifies CASSVGRNQPQHF.

The rearrangement links TRBV19 to TRBJ1-2; D might be TRBD1 (6 bases). This CDR3 is 15 amino acids long. Germline-derived CDR1 and CDR2 are LNHDA and SQIVND (reference sequence). The V and J ends lost 5 bases and 8 bases respectively, with 21 bases between them. The CDR3 here is CASSPGHPSSFGYTF. The CDR3 DNA is TGTGCCAGTAGTCCGGGACATCCTTCGTCGTTCGGCTACACCTTC.

The V and J genes are TRBV7-9 and TRBJ2-3; weak D call: TRBD1 (6 bases). The V end was cut by 3 bases, the J end by 0 bases, with 10 bases between. The CDR3 loop spans 15 amino acids. CDR1 SEHNR and CDR2 FQNEAQ come from the germline V gene (reference sequence). The CDR3 sequence: CASSFGTSSTDTQYF. The CDR3 coding sequence is TGTGCCAGCAGCTTCGGGACATCTAGCACAGATACGCAGTATTTT. The full variable domain, completed using reference TRBV7-9 and TRBJ2-3, is DTGVSQNPRHKITKRGQNVTFRCDPISEHNRLYWYRQTLGQGPEFLTYFQNEAQLEKSRLLSDRFSAERPKGSFSTLEIQRTEQGDSAMYLCASSFGTSSTDTQYFGPGTRLTVL.

The chain has TRBV6-2 or TRBV6-3 and TRBJ1-5; TRBD1 matches at 12 bases. J lost 2 bases, V lost 3 bases, and 8 bases had no gene match. Germline CDR1 and CDR2: MNHEY and SVGEGT. The CDR3 is 18 residues long. The CDR3 DNA follows: TGTGCCAGCAGTTATCCCGGGACAGGGGGCGTCGGCAATCAGCCCCAGCATTTT. Translation gives CASSYPGTGGVGNQPQHF.

V and J are TRBV3-1 (or the pseudogene TRBV3-2) and TRBJ1-3; 7 positions match TRBD1. CDR3 length equals 15 residues. V was pared by 4 bases and J by 0 bases, with 3 bases of the junction left unmatched. Germline CDR1 reads LGHDT; CDR2 reads YNNKEL (reference sequence). The CDR3 coding sequence is TGTGCCAGCAGCCCCCGGGACAGCTCTGGAAACACCATATATTTT. It encodes CASSPRDSSGNTIYF.

V gene TRBV4-1 combines with J gene TRBJ2-7, with a weak D call TRBD1 (6 bases). Germline-derived CDR1 and CDR2 are MGHRA and YSYEKL. The CDR3 consists of 13 residues. The V gene lost 3 bases and the J gene lost 6 bases, with 12 bases spanning the gap. Here the CDR3 reads CASSHEQGAEQYF. The CDR3 nucleotides read TGCGCCAGCAGCCATGAACAGGGTGCCGAGCAGTACTTC.

The chain links TRBV4-1 to TRBJ2-3; 7 nucleotides align to TRBD1. CDR1 is MGHRA and CDR2 is YSYEKL in the germline V gene. This CDR3 is 17 amino acids long. J was trimmed by 3 bases and V by 4 bases; bases with no gene match: 13. The CDR3 nucleotides read TGCGCCAGCAGCCCACATAAGACAGGGTTAAAGACAGATACGCAGTATTTT. Amino acid sequence: CASSPHKTGLKTDTQYF.